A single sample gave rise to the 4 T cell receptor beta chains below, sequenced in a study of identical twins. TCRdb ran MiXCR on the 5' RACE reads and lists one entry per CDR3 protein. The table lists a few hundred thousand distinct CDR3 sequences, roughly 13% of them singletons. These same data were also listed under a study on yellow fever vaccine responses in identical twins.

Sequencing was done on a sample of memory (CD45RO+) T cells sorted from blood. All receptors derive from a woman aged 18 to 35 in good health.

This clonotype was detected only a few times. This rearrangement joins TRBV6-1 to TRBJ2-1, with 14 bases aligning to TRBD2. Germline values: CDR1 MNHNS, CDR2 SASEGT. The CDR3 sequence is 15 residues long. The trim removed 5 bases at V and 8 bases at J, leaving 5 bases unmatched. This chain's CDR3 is CASSRGTSGSDEQFF. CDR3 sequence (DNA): TGTGCCAGCAGTCGAGGGACTAGCGGGAGCGATGAGCAGTTCTTC.

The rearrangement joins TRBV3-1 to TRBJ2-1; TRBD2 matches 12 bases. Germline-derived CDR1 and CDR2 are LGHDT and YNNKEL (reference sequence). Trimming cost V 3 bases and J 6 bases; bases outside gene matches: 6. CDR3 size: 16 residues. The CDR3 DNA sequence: TGTGCCAGCAGCCAGAACCTAGCGGGGGGGGTCAATGAGCAGTTCTTC. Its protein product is CASSQNLAGGVNEQFF.

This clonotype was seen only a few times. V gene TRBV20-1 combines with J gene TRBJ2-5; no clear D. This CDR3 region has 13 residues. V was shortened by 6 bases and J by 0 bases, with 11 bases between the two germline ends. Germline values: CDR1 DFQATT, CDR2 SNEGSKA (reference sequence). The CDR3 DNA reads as TGCAGTGCGACGGGCGAGTACCAAGAGACCCAGTACTTC. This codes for CSATGEYQETQYF.

CDR3 bases: TGCAGTGCTAGAGATCAGGCCCAAAACCTGAACGAGCAGTACTTC. Translation gives CSARDQAQNLNEQYF. The J gene is TRBJ2-7, the V gene TRBV20-1; D unresolved. The germline V gene encodes CDR1 DFQATT and CDR2 SNEGSKA (reference sequence). With 0 bases removed from V and 5 bases from J, the gap between germline ends came to 17 bases. The CDR3 loop spans 15 amino acids.